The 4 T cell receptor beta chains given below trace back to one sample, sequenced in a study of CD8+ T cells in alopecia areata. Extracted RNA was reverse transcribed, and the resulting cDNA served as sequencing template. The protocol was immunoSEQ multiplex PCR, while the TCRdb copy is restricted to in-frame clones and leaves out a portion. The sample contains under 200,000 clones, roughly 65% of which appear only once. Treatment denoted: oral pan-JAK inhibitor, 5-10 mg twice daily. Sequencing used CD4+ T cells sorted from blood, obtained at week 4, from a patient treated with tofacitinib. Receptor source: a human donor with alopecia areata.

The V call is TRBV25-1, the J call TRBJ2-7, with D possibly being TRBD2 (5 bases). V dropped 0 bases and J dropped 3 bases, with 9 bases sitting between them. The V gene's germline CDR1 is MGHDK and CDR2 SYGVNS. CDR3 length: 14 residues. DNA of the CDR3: TGTGCCAGCAGTGAATATGCCGCGGGCTACGAGCAGTACTTC. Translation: CASSEYAAGYEQYF.

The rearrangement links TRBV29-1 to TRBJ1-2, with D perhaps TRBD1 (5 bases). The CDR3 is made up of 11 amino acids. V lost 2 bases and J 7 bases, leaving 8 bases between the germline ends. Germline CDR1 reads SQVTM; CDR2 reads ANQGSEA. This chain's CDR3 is CSVESGFGYTF. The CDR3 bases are TGCAGCGTTGAATCAGGGTTTGGCTACACCTTC. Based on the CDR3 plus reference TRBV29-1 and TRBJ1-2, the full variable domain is SAVISQKPSRDICQRGTSLTIQCQVDSQVTMMFWYRQQPGQSLTLIATANQGSEATYESGFVIDKFPISRPNLTFSTLTVSNMSPEDSSIYLCSVESGFGYTFGSGTRLTVV.

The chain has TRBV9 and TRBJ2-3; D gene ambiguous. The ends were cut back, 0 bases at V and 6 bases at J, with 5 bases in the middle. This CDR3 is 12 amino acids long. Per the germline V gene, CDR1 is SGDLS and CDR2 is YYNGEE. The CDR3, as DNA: TGTGCCAGCAGCGTAGGGTCGGATACGCAGTATTTT. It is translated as CASSVGSDTQYF.

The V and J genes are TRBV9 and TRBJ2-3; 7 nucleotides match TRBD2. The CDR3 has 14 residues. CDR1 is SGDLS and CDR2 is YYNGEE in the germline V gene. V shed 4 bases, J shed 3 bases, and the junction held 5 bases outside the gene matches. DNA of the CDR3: TGTGCCAGCAGCTCGACTAGCTTTACAGATACGCAGTATTTT. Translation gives CASSSTSFTDTQYF.